These T cell receptor beta chains were read from a single sample in a study of radiotherapy plus CTLA-4 blockade in lung cancer. Assay used: immunoSEQ multiplex PCR; TCRdb lists only in-frame clones, some missing. This sample has some 110,000 clones, with 75% to 90% found just once. Sequences were derived from peripheral blood, sampled from a patient treated with radiotherapy plus ipilimumab. The receptors here all came from a human donor with non-small cell lung cancer that progressed on radiotherapy plus ipilimumab. The CDR3 runs from the conserved cysteine through the conserved F or W. Fields, in order: D gene, clone size, V gene, J gene, CDR3 DNA, CDR3 protein. The D gene is left open where the match is weak. A row's size may be missing; if present it is once, few, many or a size class.

D gene: -
clone size: -
V gene: TRBV7-2
J gene: TRBJ1-1
CDR3 DNA: TGTGCCAGCAGCCCACGGACAGTTAACACTGAAGCTTTCTTT
CDR3 protein: CASSPRTVNTEAFF

D gene: -
clone size: -
V gene: TRBV5-1
J gene: TRBJ1-1
CDR3 DNA: TGCGCCAGCAAATTGGGTCTTGAAGCTTTCTTT
CDR3 protein: CASKLGLEAFF

D gene: TRBD1
clone size: -
V gene: TRBV5-4
J gene: TRBJ2-3
CDR3 DNA: TGTGCCAGCACCATCCAGGGACAGGGAACAGATACGCAGTATTTT
CDR3 protein: CASTIQGQGTDTQYF

D gene: TRBD2
clone size: -
V gene: TRBV5-1
J gene: TRBJ2-3
CDR3 DNA: TGCGCCAGCAGTCCCCGACCCTTTAGCGGGGCTAGCACAGATACGCAGTATTTT
CDR3 protein: CASSPRPFSGASTDTQYF

D gene: TRBD1
clone size: -
V gene: TRBV29-1
J gene: TRBJ2-5
CDR3 DNA: TGCAGCGTTGCCGGGACAGAAGAGACCCAGTACTTC
CDR3 protein: CSVAGTEETQYF

D gene: -
clone size: -
V gene: TRBV7-9
J gene: TRBJ2-5
CDR3 DNA: TGTGCCAGCAGCTTCGGAGGGAGGCAAGAGACCCAGTACTTC
CDR3 protein: CASSFGGRQETQYF

D gene: -
clone size: -
V gene: TRBV15
J gene: TRBJ1-4
CDR3 DNA: TGTGCCACCAGCAGAGATTGGGTCAGTGAAAAACTGTTTTTT
CDR3 protein: CATSRDWVSEKLFF

D gene: TRBD1
clone size: -
V gene: TRBV6-5
J gene: TRBJ1-1
CDR3 DNA: TGTGCCAGCATCCTAGGGGGGGACAGTAACACTGAAGCTTTCTTT
CDR3 protein: CASILGGDSNTEAFF

D gene: -
clone size: -
V gene: TRBV4-1
J gene: TRBJ2-1
CDR3 DNA: TGCGCCAGCAGCCTGTGGGGGGTGTTGAATGAGCAGTTCTTC
CDR3 protein: CASSLWGVLNEQFF

D gene: -
clone size: few
V gene: TRBV5-1
J gene: TRBJ2-3
CDR3 DNA: TGCGCCAGCAGCTCCCTCACAGATACGCAGTATTTT
CDR3 protein: CASSSLTDTQYF

D gene: TRBD2
clone size: -
V gene: TRBV2
J gene: TRBJ2-1
CDR3 DNA: TGTGCCAGCATTCGGACTAGCGGGAGGGCCAAGCAGTTCTTC
CDR3 protein: CASIRTSGRAKQFF

D gene: -
clone size: -
V gene: TRBV7-3
J gene: TRBJ2-3
CDR3 DNA: TGTGCCAGCAGCGCTGGGTTTGTGTCGTCCCCCGGCGGAGATACGCAGTATTTT
CDR3 protein: CASSAGFVSSPGGDTQYF

D gene: TRBD2
clone size: -
V gene: TRBV7-8
J gene: TRBJ2-1
CDR3 DNA: TGTGCCAGCAGCCTGGGGTGGGCTAGCGGGTACAATGAGCAGTTCTTC
CDR3 protein: CASSLGWASGYNEQFF